This T cell receptor (beta chain) was sequenced for a study of CXCR3-negative and CXCR3-positive naive CD8 T cells (dated by TCRdb to the late 2010s). For context, the study as a whole: Roughly 140 million TRB reads were obtained in total, roughly 1.5 +/- 0.3 million reads per library. TRBV-TRBJ cluster analysis included naive subsets from about 5 donors and memory cells from 3 donors. Diversity and physicochemical repertoire analyses covered about a dozen donors pooled from two independent experiments. Overall study outcomes, separate from this receptor: Freshly isolated PBMCs were used for most assays because CXCR3 expression went down partially after cryopreservation. Within the same donor, TRBV-TRBJ usage looked similar between naive CXCR3-negative and CXCR3-positive cells, but memory cells had distinct patterns. Both naive subsets had comparably high repertoire diversity, while memory CD8+ T cells had much lower repertoire diversity. Because surface CD5, which has been linked to self-reactivity in mice, was comparable between naive subsets, TCR interaction strength was also inferred from TRB CDR3 physicochemical properties. Compared with CXCR3-negative naive cells, CXCR3-positive naive cells had TRB CDR3s with higher hydrophobicity (lower Kidera factor 4), lower energy, and higher strength and volume indices.

These reads were obtained on a NextSeq 550. The Human TCR Profiling Kit (MiLaboratory) was used to prepare UMI-labeled 5' RACE TRB cDNA libraries. cDNA synthesis used the entire amount of extracted RNA, and PCR amplification then used the entire amount of cDNA produced. Libraries were prepared in parallel with an identical number of PCR cycles. On the authors' methods: About 53,000 +/- 9,400 unique UMI-labeled TRB cDNA molecules per library were extracted with MIGEC and MiXCR, with at least two reads per UMI required. An average of 40,000 +/- 10,000 functional in-frame TRB CDR3 nucleotide clonotypes without stop codons was found per library. After downsampling to 5000 UMI-labeled TRB molecules per sample, diversity metrics such as normalized Shannon-Wiener and Chao1 were calculated in VDJtools. For the central five CDR3 residues, VDJtools calculated physicochemical properties weighted by clonotype size, namely interaction energy, strength, volume and Kidera factor 4. Following reprocessing of the reads by TCRdb, the data hold one row per CDR3 protein sequence and no DNA is available. These V and J calls are TCRdb output, not the study's own analysis. This sample's records show about 120,000 distinct CDR3 sequences. The leading ten clones occupy around 0.36% of the sample.

For each CD8+ T cell subset, flow sorting was done in triplicate, and a few hundred thousand cells per subset went directly into RLT lysis buffer. To keep memory contaminants out, a stringent definition of naive CD8+ T cells was applied: CD45RO-CCR7+CD27+CD95-. Peripheral blood mononuclear cells were isolated from buffy coats by standard density gradient centrifugation. Naive CXCR3-negative and CXCR3-positive CD8+ T cells were flow-sorted on a FACSAria III. Total RNA was extracted from sorted cells with an RNeasy Mini Kit. In regard to this clonotype: Its antigen is still unknown.

The CDR3 starts with the cysteine, ends with the phenylalanine, and has 12 residues. The coding DNA is unavailable. Based on the germline V gene, the CDR1 and CDR2 sequences are SNHLY and FYNNEI. Recombination linked TRBV2 to TRBJ2-1. This sequence was found in a human donor in good health. Some clones in this sample may be carry-over from other donors' samples. Source material: naive CXCR3+ CD8+ T cells from blood. The sample's cell subset or site label is to be understood as: CD45RO-CCR7+CD27+CD95- naive CD8+ T cells expressing CXCR3 (TNR3+). The CDR3 protein is CASSEAHNEQFF.